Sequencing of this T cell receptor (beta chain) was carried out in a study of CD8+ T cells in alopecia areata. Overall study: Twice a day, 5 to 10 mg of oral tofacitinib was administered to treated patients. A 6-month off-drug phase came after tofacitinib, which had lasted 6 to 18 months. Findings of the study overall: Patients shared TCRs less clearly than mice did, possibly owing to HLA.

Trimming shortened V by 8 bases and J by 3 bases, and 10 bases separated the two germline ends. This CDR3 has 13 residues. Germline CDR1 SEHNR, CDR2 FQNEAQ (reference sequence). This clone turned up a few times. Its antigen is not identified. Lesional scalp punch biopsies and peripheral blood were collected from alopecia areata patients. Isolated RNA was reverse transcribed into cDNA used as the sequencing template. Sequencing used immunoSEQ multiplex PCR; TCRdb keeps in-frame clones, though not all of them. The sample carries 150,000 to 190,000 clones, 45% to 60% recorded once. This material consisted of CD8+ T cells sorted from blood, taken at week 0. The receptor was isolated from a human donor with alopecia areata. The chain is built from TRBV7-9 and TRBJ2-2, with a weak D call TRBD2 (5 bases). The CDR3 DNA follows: TGTGCCAGCTCGGAGGAGTACACCGGGGAGCTGTTTTTT. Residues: CASSEEYTGELFF.